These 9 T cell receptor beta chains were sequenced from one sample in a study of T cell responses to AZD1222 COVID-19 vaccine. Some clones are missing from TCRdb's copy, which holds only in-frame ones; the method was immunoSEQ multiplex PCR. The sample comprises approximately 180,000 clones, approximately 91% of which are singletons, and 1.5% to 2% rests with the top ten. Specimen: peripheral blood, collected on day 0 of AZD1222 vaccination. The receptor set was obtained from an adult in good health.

In DNA, the CDR3 is TGTGCCAGCAGCTTGGGCAGCACTGAAGCTTTCTTT. It codes for CASSLGSTEAFF. This chain uses TRBV13 with TRBJ1-1; D is undetermined. Germline values: CDR1 PRHDT, CDR2 FYEKMQ (reference sequence). V lost 3 bases to trimming and J lost 4 bases, with 6 bases between them. This CDR3 contains 12 residues.

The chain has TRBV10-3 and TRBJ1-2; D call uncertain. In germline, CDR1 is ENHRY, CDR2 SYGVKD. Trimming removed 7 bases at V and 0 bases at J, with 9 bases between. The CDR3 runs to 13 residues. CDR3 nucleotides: TGTGCCATCACGCAAGAAGCTAACTATGGCTACACCTTC. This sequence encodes CAITQEANYGYTF.

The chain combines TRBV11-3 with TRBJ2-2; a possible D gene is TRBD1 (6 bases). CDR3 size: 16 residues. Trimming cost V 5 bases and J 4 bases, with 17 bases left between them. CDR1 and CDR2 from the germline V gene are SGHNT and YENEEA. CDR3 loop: CASSQNPGHSTGELFF. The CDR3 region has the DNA TGTGCCAGCAGCCAGAATCCGGGACATAGCACCGGGGAGCTGTTTTTT.

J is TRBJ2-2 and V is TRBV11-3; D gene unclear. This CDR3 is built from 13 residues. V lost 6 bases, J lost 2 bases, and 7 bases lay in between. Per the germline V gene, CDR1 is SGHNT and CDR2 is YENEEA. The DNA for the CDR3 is TGTGCCAGCAGTCGGTCCAACACCGGGGAGCTGTTTTTT. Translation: CASSRSNTGELFF.

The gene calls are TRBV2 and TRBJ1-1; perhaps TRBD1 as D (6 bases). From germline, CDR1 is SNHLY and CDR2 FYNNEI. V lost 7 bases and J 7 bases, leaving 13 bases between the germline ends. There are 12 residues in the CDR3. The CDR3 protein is CASNPQGGEAFF. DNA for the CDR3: TGTGCCAGCAACCCACAGGGCGGTGAAGCTTTCTTT.

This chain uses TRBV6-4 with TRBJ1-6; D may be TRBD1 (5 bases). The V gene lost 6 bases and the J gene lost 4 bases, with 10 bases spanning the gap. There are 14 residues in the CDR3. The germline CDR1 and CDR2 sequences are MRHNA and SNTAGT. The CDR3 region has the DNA TGTGCCAGCAGCCTGACAGCTTATAATTCACCCCTCCACTTT. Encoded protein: CASSLTAYNSPLHF.

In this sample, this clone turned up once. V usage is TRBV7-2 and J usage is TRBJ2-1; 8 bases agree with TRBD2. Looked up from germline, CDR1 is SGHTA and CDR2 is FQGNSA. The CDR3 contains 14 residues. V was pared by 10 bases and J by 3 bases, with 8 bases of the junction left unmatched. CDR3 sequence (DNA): TGTGCCACCGGGACTAGTTCACACTACAATGAGCAGTTCTTC. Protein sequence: CATGTSSHYNEQFF.

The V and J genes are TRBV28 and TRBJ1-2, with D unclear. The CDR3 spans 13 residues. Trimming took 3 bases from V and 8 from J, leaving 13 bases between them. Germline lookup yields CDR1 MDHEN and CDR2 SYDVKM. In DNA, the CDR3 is TGTGCCAGCAGTTTCTTAGGGTCGGGCGGCTACACCTTC. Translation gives CASSFLGSGGYTF.

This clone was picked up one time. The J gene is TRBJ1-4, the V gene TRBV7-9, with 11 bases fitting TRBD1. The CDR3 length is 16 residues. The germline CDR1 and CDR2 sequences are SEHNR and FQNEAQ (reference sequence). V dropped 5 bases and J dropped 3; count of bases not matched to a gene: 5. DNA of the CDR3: TGTGCCAGCAGCCTTGGACAGGGGGCTTCTAATGAAAAACTGTTTTTT. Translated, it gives CASSLGQGASNEKLFF.